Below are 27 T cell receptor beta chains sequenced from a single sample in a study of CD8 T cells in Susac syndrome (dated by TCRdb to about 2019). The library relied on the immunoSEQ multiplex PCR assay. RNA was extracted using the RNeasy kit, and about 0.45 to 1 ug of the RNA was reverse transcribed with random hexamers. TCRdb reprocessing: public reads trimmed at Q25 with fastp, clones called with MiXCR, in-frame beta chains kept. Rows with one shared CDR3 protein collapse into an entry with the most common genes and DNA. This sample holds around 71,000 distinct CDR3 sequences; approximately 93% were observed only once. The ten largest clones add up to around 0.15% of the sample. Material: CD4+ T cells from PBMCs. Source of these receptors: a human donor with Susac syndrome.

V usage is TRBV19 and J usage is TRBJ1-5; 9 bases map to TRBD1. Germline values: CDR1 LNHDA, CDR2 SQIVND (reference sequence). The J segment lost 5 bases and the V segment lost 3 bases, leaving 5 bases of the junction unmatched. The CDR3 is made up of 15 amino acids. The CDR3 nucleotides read TGTGCCAGTAGTATGGGACAGGGATACTATCAGCCCCAGCATTTT. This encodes CASSMGQGYYQPQHF.

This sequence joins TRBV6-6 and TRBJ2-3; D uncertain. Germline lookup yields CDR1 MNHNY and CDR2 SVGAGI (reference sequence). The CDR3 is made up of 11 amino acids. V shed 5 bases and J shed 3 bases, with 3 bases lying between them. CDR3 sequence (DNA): TGTGCCAGCAGTAAAACAGATACGCAGTATTTT. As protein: CASSKTDTQYF.

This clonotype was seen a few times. CDR3 in DNA: TGTGCCAGCAGCTTACGTAATCTGGACCAAAACATTCAGTACTTC. Translated: CASSLRNLDQNIQYF. J is TRBJ2-4 and V is TRBV13; unclear D gene. Germline CDR1 PRHDT, CDR2 FYEKMQ (reference sequence). CDR3 size: 15 residues. With 2 bases removed from V and 5 bases from J, the gap between germline ends came to 13 bases.

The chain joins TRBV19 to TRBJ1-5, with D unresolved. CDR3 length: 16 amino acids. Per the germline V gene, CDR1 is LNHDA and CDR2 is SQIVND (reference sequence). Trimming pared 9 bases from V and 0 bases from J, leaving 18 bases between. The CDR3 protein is CASLKERSYSNQPQHF. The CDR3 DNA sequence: TGTGCCAGCTTGAAGGAAAGGAGCTATAGCAATCAGCCCCAGCATTTT.

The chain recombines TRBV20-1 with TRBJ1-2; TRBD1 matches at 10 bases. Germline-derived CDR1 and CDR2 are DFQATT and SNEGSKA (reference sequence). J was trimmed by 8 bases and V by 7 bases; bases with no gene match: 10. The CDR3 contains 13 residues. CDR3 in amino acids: CSVYLGQGDGYTF. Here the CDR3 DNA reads TGCAGTGTCTACCTTGGACAGGGGGACGGCTACACCTTC.

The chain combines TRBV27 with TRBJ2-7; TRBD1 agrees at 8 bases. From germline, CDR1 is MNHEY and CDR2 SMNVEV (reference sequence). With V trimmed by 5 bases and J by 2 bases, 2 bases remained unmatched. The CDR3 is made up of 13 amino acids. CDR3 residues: CASSATGAYEQYF. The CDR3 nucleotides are TGTGCCAGCAGTGCGACAGGGGCCTACGAGCAGTACTTC.

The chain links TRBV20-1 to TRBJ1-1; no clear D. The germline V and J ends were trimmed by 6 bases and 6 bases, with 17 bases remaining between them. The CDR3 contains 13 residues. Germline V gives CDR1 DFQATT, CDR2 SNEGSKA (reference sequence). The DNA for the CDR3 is TGCAGTGCCACCGGTGCGGGTCGGTCTGAAGCTTTCTTT. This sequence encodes CSATGAGRSEAFF.

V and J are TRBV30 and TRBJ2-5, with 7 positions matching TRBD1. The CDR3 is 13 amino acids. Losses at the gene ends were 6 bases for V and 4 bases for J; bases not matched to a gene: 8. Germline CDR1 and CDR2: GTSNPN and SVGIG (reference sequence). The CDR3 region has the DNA TGTGCCTGTAGGAACAGGGGAAGAGAGACCCAGTACTTC. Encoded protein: CACRNRGRETQYF.

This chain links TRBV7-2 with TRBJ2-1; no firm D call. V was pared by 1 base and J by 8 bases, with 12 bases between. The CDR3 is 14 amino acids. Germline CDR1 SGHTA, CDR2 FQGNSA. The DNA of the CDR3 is TGTGCCAGCAGCTTAGAACTACCCAACGATGAGCAGTTCTTC. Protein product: CASSLELPNDEQFF. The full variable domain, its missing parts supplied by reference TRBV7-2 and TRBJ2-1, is GAGVSQSPSNKVTEKGKDVELRCDPISGHTALYWYRQSLGQGLEFLIYFQGNSAPDKSGLPSDRFSAERTGGSVSTLTIQRTQQEDSAVYLCASSLELPNDEQFFGPGTRLTVL.

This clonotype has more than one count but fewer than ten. The CDR3 nucleotides are TGTGCCAGCAGTTGGACAGTTTGGTCCTACGAGCAGTACTTC. It encodes CASSWTVWSYEQYF. V and J are TRBV28 and TRBJ2-7, with D possibly being TRBD1 (6 bases). The CDR3 has 14 amino acids. In germline, CDR1 is MDHEN, CDR2 SYDVKM. V was shortened by 4 bases and J by 1 base, with 11 bases between the two germline ends.

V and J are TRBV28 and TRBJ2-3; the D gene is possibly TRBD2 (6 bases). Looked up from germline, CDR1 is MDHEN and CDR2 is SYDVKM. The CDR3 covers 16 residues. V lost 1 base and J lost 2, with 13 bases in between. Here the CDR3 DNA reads TGTGCCAGCAGTTTATATCGGAGGGTGTCCACAGATACGCAGTATTTT. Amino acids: CASSLYRRVSTDTQYF.

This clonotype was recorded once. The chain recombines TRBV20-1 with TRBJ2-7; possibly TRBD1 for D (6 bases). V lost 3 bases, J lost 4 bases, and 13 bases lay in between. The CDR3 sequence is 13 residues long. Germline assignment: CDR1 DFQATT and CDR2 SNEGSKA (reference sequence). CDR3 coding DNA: TGCAGTGCTAGGATAACAGGGACATACGAGCAGTACTTC. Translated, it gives CSARITGTYEQYF.

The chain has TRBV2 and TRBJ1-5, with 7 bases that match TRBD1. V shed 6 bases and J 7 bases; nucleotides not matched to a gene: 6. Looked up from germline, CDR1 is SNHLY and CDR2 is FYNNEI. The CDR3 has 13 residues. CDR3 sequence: CASSLDRVQPQHF. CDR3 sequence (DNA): TGTGCCAGCAGCCTAGACAGGGTCCAGCCCCAGCATTTT.

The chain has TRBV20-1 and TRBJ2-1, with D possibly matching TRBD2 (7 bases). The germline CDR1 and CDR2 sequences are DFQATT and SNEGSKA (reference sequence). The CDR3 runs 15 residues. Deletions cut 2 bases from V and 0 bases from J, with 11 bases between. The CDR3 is CSARRGGSSYNEQFF. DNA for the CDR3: TGCAGTGCTAGAAGGGGGGGCAGCTCCTACAATGAGCAGTTCTTC.

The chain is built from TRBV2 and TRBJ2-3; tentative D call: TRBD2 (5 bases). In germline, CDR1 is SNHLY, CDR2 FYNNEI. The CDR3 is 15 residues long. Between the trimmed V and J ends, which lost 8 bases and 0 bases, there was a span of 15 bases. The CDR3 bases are TGTGCCAGCCTCGAGGAGACGGGGAGCACAGATACGCAGTATTTT. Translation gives CASLEETGSTDTQYF.

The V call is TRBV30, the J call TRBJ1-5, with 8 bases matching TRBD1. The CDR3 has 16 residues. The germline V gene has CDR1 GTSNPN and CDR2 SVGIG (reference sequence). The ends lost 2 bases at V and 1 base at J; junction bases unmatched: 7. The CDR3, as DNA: TGTGCCTGGAGTAGTATCGGGGACAGGAGCAATCAGCCCCAGCATTTT. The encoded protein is CAWSSIGDRSNQPQHF.

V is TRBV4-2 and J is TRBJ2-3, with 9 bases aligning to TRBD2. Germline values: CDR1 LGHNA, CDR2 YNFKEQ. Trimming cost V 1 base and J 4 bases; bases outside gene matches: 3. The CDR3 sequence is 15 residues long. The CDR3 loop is CASSQASGDSDTQYF. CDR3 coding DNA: TGTGCCAGCAGCCAAGCTAGCGGGGATTCAGATACGCAGTATTTT.

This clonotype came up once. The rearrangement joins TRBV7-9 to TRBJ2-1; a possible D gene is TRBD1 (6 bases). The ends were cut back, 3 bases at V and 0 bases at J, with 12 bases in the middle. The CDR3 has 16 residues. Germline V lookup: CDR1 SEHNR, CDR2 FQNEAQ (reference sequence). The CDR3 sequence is CASSFNRALSYNEQFF. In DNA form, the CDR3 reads TGTGCCAGCAGCTTTAACAGGGCCCTCTCCTACAATGAGCAGTTCTTC.

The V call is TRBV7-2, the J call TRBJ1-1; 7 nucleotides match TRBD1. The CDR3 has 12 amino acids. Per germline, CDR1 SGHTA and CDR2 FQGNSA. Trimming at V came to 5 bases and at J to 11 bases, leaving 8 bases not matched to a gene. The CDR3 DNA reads TGTGCCAGCAGCAACCAGGGGGTTGTCGCTTTCTTT. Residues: CASSNQGVVAFF. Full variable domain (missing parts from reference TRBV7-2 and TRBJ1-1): GAGVSQSPSNKVTEKGKDVELRCDPISGHTALYWYRQSLGQGLEFLIYFQGNSAPDKSGLPSDRFSAERTGGSVSTLTIQRTQQEDSAVYLCASSNQGVVAFFGQGTRLTVV.

In DNA, the CDR3 is TGTGCCTGGAGTGTAGAGTTGGGCTCCTACGAGCAGTACTTC. Its translation: CAWSVELGSYEQYF. The V gene is TRBV30, the J gene TRBJ2-7; D is undetermined. Trimming took off 0 bases at V and 0 bases at J, with 9 bases between the two ends. CDR1 and CDR2 from the germline V gene are GTSNPN and SVGIG (reference sequence). This CDR3 region has 14 residues.

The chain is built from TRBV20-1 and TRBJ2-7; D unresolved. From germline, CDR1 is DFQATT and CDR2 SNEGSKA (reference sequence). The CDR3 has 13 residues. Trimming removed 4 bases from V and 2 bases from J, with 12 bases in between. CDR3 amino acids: CSANPDGAYEQYF. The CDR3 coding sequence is TGCAGTGCTAACCCTGACGGAGCCTACGAGCAGTACTTC.

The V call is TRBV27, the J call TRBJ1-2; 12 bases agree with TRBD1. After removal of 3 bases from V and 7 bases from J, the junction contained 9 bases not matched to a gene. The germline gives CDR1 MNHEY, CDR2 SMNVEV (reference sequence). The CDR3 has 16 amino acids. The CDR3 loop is CASSLTGQGARAGYTF. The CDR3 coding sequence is TGTGCCAGCAGTTTGACGGGACAGGGGGCGCGAGCTGGCTACACCTTC.

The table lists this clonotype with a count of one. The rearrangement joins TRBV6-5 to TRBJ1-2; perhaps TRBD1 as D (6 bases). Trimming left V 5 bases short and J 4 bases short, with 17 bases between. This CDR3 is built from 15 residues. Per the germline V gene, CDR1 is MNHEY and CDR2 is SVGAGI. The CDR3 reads CASSRRGGSGYGYTF. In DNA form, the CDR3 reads TGTGCCAGCAGTCGTCGAGGGGGAAGCGGCTATGGCTACACCTTC.

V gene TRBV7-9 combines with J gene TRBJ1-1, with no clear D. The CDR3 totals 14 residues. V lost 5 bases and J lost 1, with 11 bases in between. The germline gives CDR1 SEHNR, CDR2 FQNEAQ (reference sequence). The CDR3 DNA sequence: TGTGCCAGCAGCCCCGACACACCGAACACTGAAGCTTTCTTT. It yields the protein CASSPDTPNTEAFF.

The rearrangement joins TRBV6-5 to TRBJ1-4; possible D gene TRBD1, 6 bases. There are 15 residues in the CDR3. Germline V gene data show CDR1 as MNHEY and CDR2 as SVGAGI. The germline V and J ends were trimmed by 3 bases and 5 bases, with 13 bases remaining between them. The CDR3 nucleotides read TGTGCCAGCAGTTATTTAGGAACAGGGAATGAAAAACTGTTTTTT. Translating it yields CASSYLGTGNEKLFF.

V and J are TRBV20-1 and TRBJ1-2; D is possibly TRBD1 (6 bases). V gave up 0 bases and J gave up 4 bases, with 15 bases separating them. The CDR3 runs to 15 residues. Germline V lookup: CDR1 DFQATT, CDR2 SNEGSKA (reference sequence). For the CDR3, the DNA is TGCAGTGCTAGAGATGGATGGGGGGCCGTCTATGGCTACACCTTC. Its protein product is CSARDGWGAVYGYTF.

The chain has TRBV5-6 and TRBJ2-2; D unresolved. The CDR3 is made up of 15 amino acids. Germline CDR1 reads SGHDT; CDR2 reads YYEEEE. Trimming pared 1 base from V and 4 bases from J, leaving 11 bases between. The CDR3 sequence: CASSLWVSGTGELFF. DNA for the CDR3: TGTGCCAGCAGCTTGTGGGTTTCGGGCACCGGGGAGCTGTTTTTT.